Described below is a single T cell receptor beta chain sequence and its context. The data originate from a study of blood T cell repertoires in COVID-19. Study as a whole: Material from acute and convalescent COVID-19 was sourced from the United States, Italy and Spain. The analysed material was cDNA or gDNA that came from T cells, B-cell-depleted T cells, or PBMCs.

Under the authors' procedure: Researchers report that nucleated cell counts were estimated from reference gene primer amplification. Assay: immunoSEQ multiplex PCR; the TCRdb copy retains only in-frame clones and omits some. The D gene and trimming were derived from the DNA, and the V and J assignments and clone size from that table. The sample carries 60,000 to 100,000 clones, about 90% recorded once. This clonotype originated in a man aged 45-65 years with active COVID-19. The specimen sequenced was peripheral blood.

CDR3 region: CASRWTANYGYTF. In DNA form, the CDR3 reads TGTGCCAGCAGGTGGACAGCCAACTATGGCTACACCTTC. This chain joins TRBV2 and TRBJ1-2; TRBD1 might be the D (6 bases). The ends were cut back, 6 bases at V and 2 bases at J, with 10 bases in the middle. The CDR3 sequence is 13 residues long. Germline V CDR1 and CDR2: SNHLY, FYNNEI.